The rows below give T cell receptor beta chains drawn from one sample of a study of blood T cell repertoires in COVID-19. Sequencing used immunoSEQ multiplex PCR; TCRdb keeps in-frame clones, though not all of them. The table shows roughly 40,000 clones, with approximately 80% occurring only once. The sample comprised peripheral blood. The receptors shown here come from a man between 65 and 85 years old with acute or convalescent COVID-19. Each CDR3 is given with its conserved first and last residue. D genes are given only for firm matches. Clone sizes are given selectively: once, few, many, or a class where the clone is expanded.

CDR3 protein	CDR3 DNA	clone size	D gene	V gene	J gene
CASSFGTGYEKLFF	TGTGCCAGTAGTTTCGGGACAGGGTACGAAAAACTGTTTTTT	few	TRBD1	TRBV19	TRBJ1-4
CASSQVRGLGPSRTDTQYF	TGCGCCAGCAGCCAAGTTCGGGGACTAGGCCCCTCGCGCACAGATACGCAGTATTTT	NA	TRBD2	TRBV4-3	TRBJ2-3
CASSELAGGYNEQFF	TGTGCCAGCAGTGAGTTAGCGGGGGGGTACAATGAGCAGTTCTTC	NA	TRBD2	TRBV6-1	TRBJ2-1
CASSSPTGRNSPLHF	TGTGCCAGCAGTTCGCCGACAGGGAGAAATTCACCCCTCCACTTT	NA	TRBD1	TRBV27	TRBJ1-6
CASSQDRTGGIYGYTF	TGTGCCAGCAGCCAAGACAGGACAGGGGGTATCTATGGCTACACCTTC	NA	TRBD1	TRBV3-1/TRBV3-2	TRBJ1-2
CASSGTMTRGADTQYF	TGTGCCAGCAGCGGGACGATGACTAGGGGCGCAGATACGCAGTATTTT	NA	NA	TRBV7-3	TRBJ2-3
CASSRNTGELFF	TGTGCCAGCAGCCGGAACACCGGGGAGCTGTTTTTT	few	NA	TRBV27	TRBJ2-2
CASRPGANQPQHF	TGTGCCAGTAGACCAGGGGCCAATCAGCCCCAGCATTTT	NA	NA	TRBV19	TRBJ1-5
CASSLRQGAGVPKLFF	TGTGCCAGCAGTTTAAGGCAGGGGGCGGGTGTCCCAAAACTGTTTTTT	once	TRBD1	TRBV28	TRBJ1-4
CASSLTEGENFF	TGTGCCAGCAGCTTAACTGAGGGGGAGAATTTCTTT	NA	NA	TRBV7-3	TRBJ1-1
CATYRAGEKLFF	TGTGCCACCTACAGGGCGGGTGAAAAACTGTTTTTT	NA	NA	TRBV6-6	TRBJ1-4
CASSESNGVFGETQYF	TGTGCCAGCAGTGAAAGTAACGGAGTCTTCGGGGAGACCCAGTACTTC	NA	NA	TRBV2	TRBJ2-5
CASSYGSTGANVLTF	TGTGCCAGCAGTTACGGGAGCACTGGGGCCAACGTCCTGACTTTC	NA	NA	TRBV27	TRBJ2-6
CASSESRFSRQETQYF	TGCGCCAGCAGTGAGTCGAGGTTCTCCCGACAAGAGACCCAGTACTTC	NA	NA	TRBV10-2	TRBJ2-5
CASSSRDRGNGELFF	TGTGCCAGCAGCTCCCGGGACAGGGGGAACGGGGAGCTGTTTTTT	NA	TRBD1	TRBV7-2	TRBJ2-2
CASSKGGGAGYGYTF	TGTGCCAGCAGCAAGGGGGGTGGGGCTGGCTATGGCTACACCTTC	NA	NA	TRBV21-1	TRBJ1-2
CASSHTRQLNTGELFF	TGTGCCAGCAGCCATACCAGGCAGCTTAACACCGGGGAGCTGTTTTTT	few	NA	TRBV3-1/TRBV3-2	TRBJ2-2
CASIVPSNTEAFF	TGTGCCAGCATAGTCCCTAGCAACACTGAAGCTTTCTTT	NA	NA	TRBV28	TRBJ1-1
CSANQGYGYTF	TGCAGTGCTAATCAGGGATACGGCTACACCTTC	NA	NA	TRBV20-1	TRBJ1-2
CASSLGQGINSPLHF	TGTGCCAGCAGCTTAGGACAGGGAATTAATTCACCCCTCCACTTT	once	TRBD1	TRBV7-2	TRBJ1-6
CASSPQGRLNQPQHF	TGCGCCAGCAGTCCACAGGGTAGGTTGAATCAGCCCCAGCATTTT	NA	NA	TRBV23-1	TRBJ1-5
CASSVRGGAIPSYEQYF	TGTGCCAGCAGCGTACGAGGGGGGGCTATTCCTTCCTACGAGCAGTACTTC	large	NA	TRBV13	TRBJ2-7
CASTIDSPGTEAFF	TGTGCCAGCACAATCGACTCACCTGGGACTGAAGCTTTCTTT	NA	NA	TRBV2	TRBJ1-1
CASSYSVGAATEAFF	TGTGCCAGCAGTTATTCTGTGGGGGCGGCCACTGAAGCTTTCTTT	NA	NA	TRBV6-5	TRBJ1-1
CASSLEGGNGYTF	TGTGCCAGCAGCTTAGAGGGGGGGAATGGCTACACCTTC	NA	NA	TRBV7-8	TRBJ1-2
CASSPSQAGQAGNTIYF	TGTGCCAGCTCACCATCACAAGCGGGCCAGGCTGGAAACACCATATATTTT	NA	NA	TRBV18	TRBJ1-3
CASSIGPTDAYEQYF	TGTGCCAGCAGCATCGGACCGACAGACGCCTACGAGCAGTACTTC	NA	NA	TRBV7-3	TRBJ2-7
CASSDVRGSFTEAFF	TGCGCCAGCAGTGACGTTCGGGGGAGTTTCACTGAAGCTTTCTTT	NA	NA	TRBV10-1	TRBJ1-1
CASSQTGGENQPQHF	TGTGCCAGCAGCCAGACAGGGGGTGAAAATCAGCCCCAGCATTTT	once	TRBD1	TRBV9	TRBJ1-5
CASSFSPTGSYGYTF	TGTGCCAGCAGCTTTAGCCCCACGGGATCCTATGGCTACACCTTC	NA	NA	TRBV7-2	TRBJ1-2
CSASLNQPQHF	TGCAGTGCTAGTCTCAATCAGCCCCAGCATTTT	medium-sized	NA	TRBV20-1	TRBJ1-5
CASSDVQGYGYTF	TGTGCCAGTAGTGATGTACAGGGTTATGGCTACACCTTC	once	NA	TRBV19	TRBJ1-2
CASSFGGGSQPQHF	TGTGCCAGCAGTTTTGGCGGGGGGAGTCAGCCCCAGCATTTT	NA	NA	TRBV28	TRBJ1-5
CASSQQVNTEAFF	TGTGCCAGCTCACAACAGGTGAACACTGAAGCTTTCTTT	NA	NA	TRBV18	TRBJ1-1
CAWSVGAWDIQYF	TGTGCCTGGAGTGTTGGAGCGTGGGACATTCAGTACTTC	once	NA	TRBV30	TRBJ2-4
CSVEREDRGYGYTF	TGCAGCGTTGAAAGGGAGGACAGGGGCTATGGCTACACCTTC	NA	TRBD1	TRBV29-1	TRBJ1-2
CASSPNSNQPQHF	TGTGCCAGCAGCCCAAATAGCAATCAGCCCCAGCATTTT	once	NA	TRBV12-3/TRBV12-4	TRBJ1-5
CASILTTGRGTEAFF	TGTGCCAGCATTTTGACCACAGGGAGGGGAACTGAAGCTTTCTTT	NA	NA	TRBV5-6	TRBJ1-1
CASSLSARGRISYGYTF	TGTGCCAGCAGCTTGAGTGCCAGGGGGCGAATAAGCTATGGCTACACCTTC	few	TRBD1	TRBV5-5	TRBJ1-2
CASSLGLEARAETQYF	TGCGCCAGCAGCTTAGGACTTGAGGCTCGGGCGGAGACCCAGTACTTC	NA	NA	TRBV5-1	TRBJ2-5
CASSIEAGKEPQHF	TGTGCCAGTAGTATCGAAGCAGGGAAGGAGCCCCAGCATTTT	few	NA	TRBV19	TRBJ1-5
CASSVLNEQFF	TGTGCCAGCAGCGTACTCAATGAGCAGTTCTTC	NA	NA	TRBV6-2/TRBV6-3	TRBJ2-1
CASSLSPTGNTEAFF	TGTGCCAGCAGTCTTTCGCCGACAGGGAACACTGAAGCTTTCTTT	NA	NA	TRBV6-5	TRBJ1-1
CASSPGQGGNTEAFF	TGCGCCAGCAGCCCCGGACAGGGCGGGAACACTGAAGCTTTCTTT	NA	TRBD1	TRBV5-1	TRBJ1-1
CASSTRTGNSPLHF	TGTGCCAGCAGCACAAGGACAGGCAATTCACCCCTCCACTTT	NA	TRBD1	TRBV5-4	TRBJ1-6
CATRGGKGNGYTF	TGTGCCACCAGAGGAGGGAAAGGCAATGGCTACACCTTC	few	NA	TRBV6-5	TRBJ1-2
CASSVGAGIATDTQYF	TGTGCCAGCAGCGTGGGGGCAGGGATAGCAACAGATACGCAGTATTTT	NA	NA	TRBV5-4	TRBJ2-3